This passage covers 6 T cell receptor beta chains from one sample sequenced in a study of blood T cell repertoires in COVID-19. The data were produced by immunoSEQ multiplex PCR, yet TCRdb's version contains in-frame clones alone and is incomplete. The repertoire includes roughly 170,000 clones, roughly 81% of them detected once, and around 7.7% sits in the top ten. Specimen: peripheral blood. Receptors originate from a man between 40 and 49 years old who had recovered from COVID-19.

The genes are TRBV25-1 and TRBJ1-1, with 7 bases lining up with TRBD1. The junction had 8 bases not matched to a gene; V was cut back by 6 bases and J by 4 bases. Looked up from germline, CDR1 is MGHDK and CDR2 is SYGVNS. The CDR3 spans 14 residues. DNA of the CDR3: TGTGCCAGCAGCGCCACGGCAGGGGGCACTGAAGCTTTCTTT. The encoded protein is CASSATAGGTEAFF.

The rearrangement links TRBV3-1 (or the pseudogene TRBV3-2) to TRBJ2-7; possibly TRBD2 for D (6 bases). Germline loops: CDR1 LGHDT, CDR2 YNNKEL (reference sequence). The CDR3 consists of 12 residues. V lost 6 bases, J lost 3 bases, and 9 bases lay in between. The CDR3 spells CASSGGGYEQYF. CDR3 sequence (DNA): TGTGCCAGCAGTGGGGGAGGCTACGAGCAGTACTTC.

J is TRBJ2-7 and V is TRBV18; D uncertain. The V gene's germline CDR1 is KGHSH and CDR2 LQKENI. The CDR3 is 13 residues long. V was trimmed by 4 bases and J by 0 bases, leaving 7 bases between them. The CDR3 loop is CASSRYSSYEQYF. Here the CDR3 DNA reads TGTGCCAGCTCACGGTACAGCTCCTACGAGCAGTACTTC. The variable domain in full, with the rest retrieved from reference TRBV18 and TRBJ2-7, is NAGVMQNPRHLVRRRGQEARLRCSPMKGHSHVYWYRQLPEEGLKFMVYLQKENIIDESGMPKERFSAEFPKEGPSILRIQQVVRGDSAAYFCASSRYSSYEQYFGPGTRLTVT.

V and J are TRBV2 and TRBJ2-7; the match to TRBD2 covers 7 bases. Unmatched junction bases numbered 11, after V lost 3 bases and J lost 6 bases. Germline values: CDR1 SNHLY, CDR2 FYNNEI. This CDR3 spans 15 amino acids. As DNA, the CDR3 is TGTGCCAGCAGTGACATGCGACTAGCACTTTCCGAGCAGTACTTC. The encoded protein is CASSDMRLALSEQYF. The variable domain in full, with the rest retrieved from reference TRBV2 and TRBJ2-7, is EPEVTQTPSHQVTQMGQEVILRCVPISNHLYFYWYRQILGQKVEFLVSFYNNEISEKSEIFDDQFSVERPDGSNFTLKIRSTKLEDSAMYFCASSDMRLALSEQYFGPGTRLTVT.

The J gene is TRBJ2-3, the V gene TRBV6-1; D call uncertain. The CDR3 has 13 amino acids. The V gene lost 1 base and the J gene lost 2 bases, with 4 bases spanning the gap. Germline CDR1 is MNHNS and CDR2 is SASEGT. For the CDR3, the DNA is TGTGCCAGCAGTGAAGAACTCACAGATACGCAGTATTTT. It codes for CASSEELTDTQYF.

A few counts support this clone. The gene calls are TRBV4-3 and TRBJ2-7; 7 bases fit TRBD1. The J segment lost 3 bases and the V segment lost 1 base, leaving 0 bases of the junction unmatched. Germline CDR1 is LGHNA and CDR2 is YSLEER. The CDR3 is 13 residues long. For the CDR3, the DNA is TGCGCCAGCAGCCAAGGGGACAGCTACGAGCAGTACTTC. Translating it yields CASSQGDSYEQYF.